This T cell receptor beta chain was recorded in a study of neurological immune-mediated disorders. General study findings and limits: There were no CDR3 amino acid sequences shared by expanded clones across subjects, a result suggesting private repertoires in all groups. HTLV-1-associated myelopathy had the most TCR clonal expansion, and multiple sclerosis had the least, less than healthy controls.

With 10-nucleotide random UMIs included, cDNA was synthesized by 5'RACE. From the 5' RACE reads, TCRdb called clonotypes with MiXCR, one entry per CDR3 protein. Here the sample spans about 65,000 distinct CDR3 sequences, 4.1% being singletons. As to this clonotype: As yet, its antigen is unknown.

Germline V CDR1 and CDR2: MNHEY, SVGAGI. The J segment lost 0 bases and the V segment lost 6 bases, leaving 11 bases of the junction unmatched. The CDR3 has 17 amino acids. The chain recombines TRBV6-5 with TRBJ2-1; TRBD1 agrees at 7 bases. This receptor was obtained from a man in his forties or fifties with multiple sclerosis. Sequencing was carried out using PBMCs. CDR3 in DNA: TGTGCCAGCAGCCCGGACAGGTTGAGGAGCTCCTACAATGAGCAGTTCTTC. Its protein product is CASSPDRLRSSYNEQFF.